The T cell receptor beta chain under discussion was sequenced for a study of blood T cell repertoires in COVID-19. This clone occurred a few times. Trimming took 4 bases from V and 3 from J, leaving 16 bases between them. This CDR3 is built from 14 residues. Germline CDR1 SQVTM, CDR2 ANQGSEA. Some clones are missing from TCRdb's copy, which holds only in-frame ones; the method was immunoSEQ multiplex PCR. In the table there are around 64,000 clones, around 85% of which are singletons. This clonotype was obtained from an elderly woman with acute or convalescent COVID-19. Source material: peripheral blood. This chain joins TRBV29-1 and TRBJ2-7, with a tentative D call TRBD1 (6 bases). In nucleotides, the CDR3 is TGCAGCGTTGGCCCCATCACAGGGAACTACGAGCAGTACTTC. This translates into CSVGPITGNYEQYF.